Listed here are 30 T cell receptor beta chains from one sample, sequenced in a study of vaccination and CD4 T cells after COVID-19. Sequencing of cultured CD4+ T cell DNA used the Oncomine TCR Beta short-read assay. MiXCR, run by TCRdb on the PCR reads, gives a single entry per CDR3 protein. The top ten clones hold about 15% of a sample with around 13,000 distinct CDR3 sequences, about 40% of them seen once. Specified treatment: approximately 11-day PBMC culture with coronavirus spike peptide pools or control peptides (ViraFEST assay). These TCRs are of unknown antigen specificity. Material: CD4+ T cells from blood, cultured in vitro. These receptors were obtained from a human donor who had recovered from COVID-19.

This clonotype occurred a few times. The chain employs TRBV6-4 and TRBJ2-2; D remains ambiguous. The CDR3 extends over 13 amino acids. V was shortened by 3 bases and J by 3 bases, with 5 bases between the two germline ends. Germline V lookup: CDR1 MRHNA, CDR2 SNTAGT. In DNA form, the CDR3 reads TGTGCCAGCAGTGAGTCCTACACCGGGGAGCTGTTTTTT. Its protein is CASSESYTGELFF.

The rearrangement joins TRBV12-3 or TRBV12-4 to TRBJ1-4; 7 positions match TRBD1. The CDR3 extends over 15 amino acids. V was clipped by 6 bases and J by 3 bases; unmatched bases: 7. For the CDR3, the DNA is TGTGCCAGCAGCAACGCCGGGACAGCTAATGAAAAACTGTTTTTT. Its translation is CASSNAGTANEKLFF.

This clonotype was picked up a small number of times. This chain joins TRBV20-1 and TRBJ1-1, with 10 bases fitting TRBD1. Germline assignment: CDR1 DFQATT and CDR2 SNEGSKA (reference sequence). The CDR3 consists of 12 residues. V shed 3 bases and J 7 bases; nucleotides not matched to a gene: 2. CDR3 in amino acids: CSARGQGLEAFF. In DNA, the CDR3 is TGCAGTGCTAGGGGACAGGGGCTTGAAGCTTTCTTT.

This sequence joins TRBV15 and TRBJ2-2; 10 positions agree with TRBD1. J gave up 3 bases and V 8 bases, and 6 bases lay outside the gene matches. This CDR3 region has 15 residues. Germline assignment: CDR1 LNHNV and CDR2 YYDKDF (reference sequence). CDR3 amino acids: CATGTGVSDTGELFF. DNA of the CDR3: TGTGCCACCGGGACAGGGGTATCGGACACCGGGGAGCTGTTTTTT.

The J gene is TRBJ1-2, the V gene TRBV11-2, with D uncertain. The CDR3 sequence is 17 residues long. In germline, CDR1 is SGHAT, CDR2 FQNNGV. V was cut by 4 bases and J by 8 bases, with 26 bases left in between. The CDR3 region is CASSSTFQYKGSGGYTF. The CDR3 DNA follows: TGTGCCAGCAGCTCTACCTTCCAATACAAAGGATCTGGAGGCTACACCTTC.

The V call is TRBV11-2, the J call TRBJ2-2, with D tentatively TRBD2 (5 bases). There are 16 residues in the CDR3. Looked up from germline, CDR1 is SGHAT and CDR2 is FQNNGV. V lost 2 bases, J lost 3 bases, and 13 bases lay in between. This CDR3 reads CASSLSGRADTGELFF. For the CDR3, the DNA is TGTGCCAGCAGCTTAAGCGGTCGCGCCGACACCGGGGAGCTGTTTTTT. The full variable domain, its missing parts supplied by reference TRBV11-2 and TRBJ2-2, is EAGVAQSPRYKIIEKRQSVAFWCNPISGHATLYWYQQILGQGPKLLIQFQNNGVVDDSQLPKDRFSAERLKGVDSTLKIQPAKLEDSAVYLCASSLSGRADTGELFFGEGSRLTVL.

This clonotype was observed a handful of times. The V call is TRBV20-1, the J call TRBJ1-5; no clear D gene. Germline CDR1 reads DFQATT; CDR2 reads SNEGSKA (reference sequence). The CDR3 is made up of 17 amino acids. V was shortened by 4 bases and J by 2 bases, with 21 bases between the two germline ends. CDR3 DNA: TGCAGTGCTACTAAACGGAAGAGGGAGGGAGGCAATCAGCCCCAGCATTTT. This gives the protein CSATKRKREGGNQPQHF.

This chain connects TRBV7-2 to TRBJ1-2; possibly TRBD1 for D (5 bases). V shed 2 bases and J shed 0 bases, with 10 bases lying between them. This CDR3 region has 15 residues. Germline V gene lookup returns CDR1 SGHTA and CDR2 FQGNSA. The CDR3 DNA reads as TGTGCCAGCAGCTTAAGAGCAGGGCCTAACTATGGCTACACCTTC. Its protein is CASSLRAGPNYGYTF.

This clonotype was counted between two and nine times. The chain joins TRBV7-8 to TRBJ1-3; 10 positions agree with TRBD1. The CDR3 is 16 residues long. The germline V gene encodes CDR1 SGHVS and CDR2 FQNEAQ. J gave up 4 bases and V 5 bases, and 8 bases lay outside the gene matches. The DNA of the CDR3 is TGTGCCAGCAGCAGGCGACAGGGGGCGGGCGGAAACACCATATATTTT. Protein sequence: CASSRRQGAGGNTIYF.

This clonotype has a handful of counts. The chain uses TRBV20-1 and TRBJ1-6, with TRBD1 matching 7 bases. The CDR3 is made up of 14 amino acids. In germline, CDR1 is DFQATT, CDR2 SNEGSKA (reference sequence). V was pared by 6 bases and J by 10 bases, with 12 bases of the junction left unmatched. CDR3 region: CSAKKGGFDSPLHF. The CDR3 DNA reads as TGCAGTGCAAAAAAAGGGGGCTTTGACTCACCCCTCCACTTT.

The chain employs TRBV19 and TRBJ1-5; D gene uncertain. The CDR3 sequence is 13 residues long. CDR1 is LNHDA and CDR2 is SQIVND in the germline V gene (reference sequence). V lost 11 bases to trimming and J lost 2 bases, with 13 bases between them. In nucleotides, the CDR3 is TGTGCCTCCGGAAGGGAGGGCAATCAGCCCCAGCATTTT. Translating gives CASGREGNQPQHF.

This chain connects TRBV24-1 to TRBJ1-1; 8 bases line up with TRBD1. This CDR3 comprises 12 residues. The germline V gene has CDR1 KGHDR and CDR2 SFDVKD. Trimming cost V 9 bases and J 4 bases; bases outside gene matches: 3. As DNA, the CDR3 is TGTGCCACCCGCGGACAGGGCACTGAAGCTTTCTTT. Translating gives CATRGQGTEAFF.

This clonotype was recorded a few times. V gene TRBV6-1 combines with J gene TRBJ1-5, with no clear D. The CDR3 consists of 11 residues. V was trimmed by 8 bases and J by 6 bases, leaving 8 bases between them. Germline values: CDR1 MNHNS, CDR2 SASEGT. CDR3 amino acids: CASGNTQPQHF. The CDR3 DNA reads TGTGCCAGCGGAAATACTCAGCCCCAGCATTTT.

CDR3 coding DNA: TGTGCCAGCAGTTTTCTCGGCAGCCCCGCCGGAATGAACACTGAAGCTTTCTTT. This codes for CASSFLGSPAGMNTEAFF. This chain links TRBV12-3 or TRBV12-4 with TRBJ1-1; no firm D call. The V and J ends lost 3 bases and 0 bases respectively, with 20 bases between them. The CDR3 runs 18 residues.

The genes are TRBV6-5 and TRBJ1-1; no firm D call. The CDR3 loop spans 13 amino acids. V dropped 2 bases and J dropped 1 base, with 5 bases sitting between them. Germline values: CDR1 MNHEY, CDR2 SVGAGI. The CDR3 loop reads CASSYPGNTEAFF. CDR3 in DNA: TGTGCCAGCAGTTACCCGGGGAACACTGAAGCTTTCTTT.

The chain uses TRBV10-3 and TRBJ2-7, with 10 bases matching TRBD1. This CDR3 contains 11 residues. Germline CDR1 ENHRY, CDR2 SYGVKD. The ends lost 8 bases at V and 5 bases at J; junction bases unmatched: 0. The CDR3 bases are TGTGCCATCGGGACAGGGGACGAGCAGTACTTC. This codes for CAIGTGDEQYF.

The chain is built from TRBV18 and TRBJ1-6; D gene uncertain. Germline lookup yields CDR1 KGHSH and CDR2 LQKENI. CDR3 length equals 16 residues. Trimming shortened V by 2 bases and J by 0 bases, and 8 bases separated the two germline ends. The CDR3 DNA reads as TGTGCCAGCTCACCAGGCAGGAGCTCCTATAATTCACCCCTCCACTTT. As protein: CASSPGRSSYNSPLHF.

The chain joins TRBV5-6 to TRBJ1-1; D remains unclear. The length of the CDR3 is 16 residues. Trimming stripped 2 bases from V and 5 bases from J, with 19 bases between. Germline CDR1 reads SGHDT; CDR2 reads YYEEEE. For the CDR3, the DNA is TGTGCCAGCAGCTTCGGGAGAGGGTTAAAGGTAACTGAAGCTTTCTTT. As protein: CASSFGRGLKVTEAFF.

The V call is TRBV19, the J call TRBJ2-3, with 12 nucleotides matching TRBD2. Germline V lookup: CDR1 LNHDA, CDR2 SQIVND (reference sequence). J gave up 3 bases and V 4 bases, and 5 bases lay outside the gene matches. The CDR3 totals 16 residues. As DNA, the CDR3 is TGTGCCAGTAGTAAACGACTAGCGGGGGAAACAGATACGCAGTATTTT. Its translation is CASSKRLAGETDTQYF.

CDR3 coding DNA: TGTGCCAGCAGCTTAGAGCGGGGGAGGGGTAACTATGGCTACACCTTC. This codes for CASSLERGRGNYGYTF. The V gene is TRBV7-2, the J gene TRBJ1-2, with a weak D call TRBD1 (5 bases). The length of the CDR3 is 16 residues. CDR1 and CDR2 (germline): SGHTA, FQGNSA. V gave up 1 base and J gave up 1 base, with 13 bases separating them.

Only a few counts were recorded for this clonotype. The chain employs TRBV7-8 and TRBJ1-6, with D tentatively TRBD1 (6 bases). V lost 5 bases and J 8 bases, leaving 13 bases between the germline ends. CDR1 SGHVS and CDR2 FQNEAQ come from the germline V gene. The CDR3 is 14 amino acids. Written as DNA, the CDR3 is TGTGCCAGCAGCGAGGGGGACGGGCATTCACCCCTCCACTTT. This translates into CASSEGDGHSPLHF.

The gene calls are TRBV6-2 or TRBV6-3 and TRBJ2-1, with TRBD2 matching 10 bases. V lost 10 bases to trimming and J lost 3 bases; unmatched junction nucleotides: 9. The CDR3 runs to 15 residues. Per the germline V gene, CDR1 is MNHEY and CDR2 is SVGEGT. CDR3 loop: CATKSGGVGYNEQFF. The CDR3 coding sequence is TGTGCCACCAAAAGCGGGGGGGTCGGCTACAATGAGCAGTTCTTC.

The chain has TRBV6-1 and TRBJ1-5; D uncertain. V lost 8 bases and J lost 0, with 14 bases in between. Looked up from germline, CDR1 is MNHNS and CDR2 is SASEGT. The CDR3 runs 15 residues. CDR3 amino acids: CASRERVYSNQPQHF. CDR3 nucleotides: TGTGCCAGCCGAGAGAGGGTCTATAGCAATCAGCCCCAGCATTTT.

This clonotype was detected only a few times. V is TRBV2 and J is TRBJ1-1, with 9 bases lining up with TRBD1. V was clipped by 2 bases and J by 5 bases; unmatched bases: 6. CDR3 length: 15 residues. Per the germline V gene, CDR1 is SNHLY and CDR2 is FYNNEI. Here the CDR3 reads CASSELQGARTEAFF. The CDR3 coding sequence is TGTGCCAGCAGTGAACTACAGGGGGCGCGGACTGAAGCTTTCTTT.

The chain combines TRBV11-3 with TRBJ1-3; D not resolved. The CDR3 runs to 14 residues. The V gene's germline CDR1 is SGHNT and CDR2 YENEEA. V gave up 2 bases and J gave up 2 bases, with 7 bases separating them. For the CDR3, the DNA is TGTGCCAGCAGCTTAATGCCCACTGGAAACACCATATATTTT. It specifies CASSLMPTGNTIYF. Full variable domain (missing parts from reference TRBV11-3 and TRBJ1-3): EAGVVQSPRYKIIEKKQPVAFWCNPISGHNTLYWYLQNLGQGPELLIRYENEEAVDDSQLPKDRFSAERLKGVDSTLKIQPAELGDSAVYLCASSLMPTGNTIYFGEGSWLTVV.

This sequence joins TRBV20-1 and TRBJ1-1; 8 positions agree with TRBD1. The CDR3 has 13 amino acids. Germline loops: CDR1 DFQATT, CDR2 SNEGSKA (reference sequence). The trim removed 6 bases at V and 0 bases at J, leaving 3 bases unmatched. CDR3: CSAGQGMNTEAFF. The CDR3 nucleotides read TGCAGTGCCGGACAGGGTATGAACACTGAAGCTTTCTTT.

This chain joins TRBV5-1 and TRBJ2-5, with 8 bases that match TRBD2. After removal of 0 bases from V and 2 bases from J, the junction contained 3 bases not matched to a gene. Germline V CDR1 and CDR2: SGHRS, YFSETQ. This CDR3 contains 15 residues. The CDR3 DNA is TGCGCCAGCAGCTTGGCTACGGGGGGGCAAGAGACCCAGTACTTC. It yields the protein CASSLATGGQETQYF. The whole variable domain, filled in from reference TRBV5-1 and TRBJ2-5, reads KAGVTQTPRYLIKTRGQQVTLSCSPISGHRSVSWYQQTPGQGLQFLFEYFSETQRNKGNFPGRFSGRQFSNSRSEMNVSTLELGDSALYLCASSLATGGQETQYFGPGTRLLVL.

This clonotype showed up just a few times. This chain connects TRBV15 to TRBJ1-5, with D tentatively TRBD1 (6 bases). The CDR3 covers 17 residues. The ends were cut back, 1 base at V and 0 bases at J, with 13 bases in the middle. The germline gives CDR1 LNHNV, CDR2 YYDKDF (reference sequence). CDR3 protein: CATSRVRGGISNQPQHF. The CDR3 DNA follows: TGTGCCACCAGCAGAGTCAGGGGCGGAATTAGCAATCAGCCCCAGCATTTT.

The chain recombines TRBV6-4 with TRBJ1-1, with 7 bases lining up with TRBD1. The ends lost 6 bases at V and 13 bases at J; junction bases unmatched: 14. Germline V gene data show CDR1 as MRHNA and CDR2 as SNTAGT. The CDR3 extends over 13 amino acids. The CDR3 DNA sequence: TGTGCCAGCAGCGAGACAGGGCCCGTTATTGGTTTCTTT. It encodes CASSETGPVIGFF.

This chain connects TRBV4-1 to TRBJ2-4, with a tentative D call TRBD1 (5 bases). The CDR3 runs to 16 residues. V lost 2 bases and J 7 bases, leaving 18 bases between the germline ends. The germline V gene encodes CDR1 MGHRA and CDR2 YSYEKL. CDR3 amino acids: CASSQNPAPTANIQYF. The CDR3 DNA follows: TGCGCCAGCAGCCAAAATCCGGCTCCGACAGCGAACATTCAGTACTTC.